Here is one T cell receptor (beta chain) with its context. Antigen: not known. This entry belongs to a study of T cell repertoires and HLA-DP antigens. TCRdb's table, derived via immunoSEQ multiplex PCR, lists solely in-frame clones and lacks some. This table has some 89,000 clones, around nine tenths appearing once. CDR3 length: 14 residues. The ends were cut back, 2 bases at V and 1 base at J, with 8 bases in the middle. Germline V gene sequence: CDR1 KGHSH, CDR2 LQKENI. The TCR was taken from a man between 45 and 60 years old in good health and CMV-seronegative. J is TRBJ2-5 and V is TRBV18, with D unclear. Sequences were obtained from CD4+ T cells from PBMCs. The CDR3 DNA follows: TGTGCCAGCTCACCAGGTTCAGTCCAAGAGACCCAGTACTTC. Its translation: CASSPGSVQETQYF.